This T cell receptor (beta chain) was recovered during a study of early T cells in non-severe SARS-CoV-2 infection. Study-wide background: With bulk RNA from unsorted whole blood as input, sequencing yielded unpaired chains. Study-wide points: The VDJdb matching leaned toward anti-spike CD8 responses and overlooked private and CD4 specificities.

Unique molecular identifiers (one per individual cDNA molecule) were attached. TCRdb reprocessed the 5' RACE reads with MiXCR, giving one entry per CDR3 protein. The table has some 120,000 distinct CDR3 sequences, about 15% seen once. The junction had 9 bases not matched to a gene; V was cut back by 5 bases and J by 2 bases. From germline, CDR1 is LNHDA and CDR2 SQIVND (reference sequence). The CDR3 length is 16 residues. The table lists this clonotype with many counts. Its antigen is not known. This receptor was obtained from an adult who was a healthcare worker with PCR-confirmed SARS-CoV-2 infection or an uninfected control (not recorded which). Sequenced: whole blood. The chain joins TRBV19 to TRBJ2-3, with 8 bases fitting TRBD2. CDR3 sequence (DNA): TGTGCCAGTAGTCTTCGAGCGGGGGCGTCCACAGATACGCAGTATTTT. It codes for CASSLRAGASTDTQYF.